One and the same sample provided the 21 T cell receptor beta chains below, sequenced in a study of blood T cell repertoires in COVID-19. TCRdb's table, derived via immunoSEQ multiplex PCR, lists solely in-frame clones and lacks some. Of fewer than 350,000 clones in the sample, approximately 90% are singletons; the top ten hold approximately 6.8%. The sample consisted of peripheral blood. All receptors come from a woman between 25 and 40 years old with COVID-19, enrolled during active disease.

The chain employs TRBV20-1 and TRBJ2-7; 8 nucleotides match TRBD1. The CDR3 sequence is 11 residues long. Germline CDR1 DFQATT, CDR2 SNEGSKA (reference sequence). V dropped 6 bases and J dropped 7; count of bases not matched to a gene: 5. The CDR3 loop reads CSAKRTGEQYF. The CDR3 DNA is TGCAGTGCGAAGAGGACAGGGGAGCAGTACTTC.

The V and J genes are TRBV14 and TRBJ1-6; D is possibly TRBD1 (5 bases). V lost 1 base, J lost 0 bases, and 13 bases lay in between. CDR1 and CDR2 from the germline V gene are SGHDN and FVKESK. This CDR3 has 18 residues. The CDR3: CASSQARTGGSYNSPLHF. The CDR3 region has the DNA TGTGCCAGCAGCCAAGCCAGGACGGGGGGCTCCTATAATTCACCCCTCCACTTT.

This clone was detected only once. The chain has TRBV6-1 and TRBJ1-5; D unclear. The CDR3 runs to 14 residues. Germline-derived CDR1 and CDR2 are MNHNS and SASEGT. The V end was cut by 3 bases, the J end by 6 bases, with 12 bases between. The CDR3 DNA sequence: TGTGCCAGCAGTGATGTATCGCGCGGTCAGCCCCAGCATTTT. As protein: CASSDVSRGQPQHF.

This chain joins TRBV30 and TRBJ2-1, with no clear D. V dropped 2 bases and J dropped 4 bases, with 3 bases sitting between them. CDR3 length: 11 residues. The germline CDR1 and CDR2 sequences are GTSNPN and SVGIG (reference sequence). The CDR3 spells CAWSPYNEQFF. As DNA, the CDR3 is TGTGCCTGGAGTCCGTACAATGAGCAGTTCTTC.

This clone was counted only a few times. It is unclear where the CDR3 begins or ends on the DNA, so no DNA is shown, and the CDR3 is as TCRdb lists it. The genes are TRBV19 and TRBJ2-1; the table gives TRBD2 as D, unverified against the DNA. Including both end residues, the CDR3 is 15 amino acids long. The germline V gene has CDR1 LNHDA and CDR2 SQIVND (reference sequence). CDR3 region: CASTSGLAYYNEQFF.

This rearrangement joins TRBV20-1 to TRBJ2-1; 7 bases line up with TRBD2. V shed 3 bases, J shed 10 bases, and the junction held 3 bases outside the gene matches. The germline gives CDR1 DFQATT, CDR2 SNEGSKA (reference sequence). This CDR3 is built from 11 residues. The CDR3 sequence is CSARALAEQFF. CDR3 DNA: TGCAGTGCTAGGGCACTAGCGGAGCAGTTCTTC.

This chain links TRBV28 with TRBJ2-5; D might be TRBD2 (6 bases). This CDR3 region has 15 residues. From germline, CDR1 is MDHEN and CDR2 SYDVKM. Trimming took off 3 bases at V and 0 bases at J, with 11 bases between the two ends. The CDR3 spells CASSFVREYQETQYF. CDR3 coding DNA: TGTGCCAGCAGTTTTGTGCGGGAATACCAAGAGACCCAGTACTTC.

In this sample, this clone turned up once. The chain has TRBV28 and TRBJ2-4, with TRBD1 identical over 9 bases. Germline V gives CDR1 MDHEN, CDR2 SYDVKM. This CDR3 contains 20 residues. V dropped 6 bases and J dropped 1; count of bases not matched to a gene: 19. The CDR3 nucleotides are TGTGCCAGCAGGGGTGGGACAGGGCGTATGGGCAGGGGGGCCAAAAACATTCAGTACTTC. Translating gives CASRGGTGRMGRGAKNIQYF.

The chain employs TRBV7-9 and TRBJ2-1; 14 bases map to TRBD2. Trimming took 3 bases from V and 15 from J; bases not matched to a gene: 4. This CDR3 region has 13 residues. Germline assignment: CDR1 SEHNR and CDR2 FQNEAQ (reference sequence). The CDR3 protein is CASSFQTSGRVFF. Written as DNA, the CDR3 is TGTGCCAGCAGCTTTCAGACTAGCGGGAGGGTGTTCTTC.

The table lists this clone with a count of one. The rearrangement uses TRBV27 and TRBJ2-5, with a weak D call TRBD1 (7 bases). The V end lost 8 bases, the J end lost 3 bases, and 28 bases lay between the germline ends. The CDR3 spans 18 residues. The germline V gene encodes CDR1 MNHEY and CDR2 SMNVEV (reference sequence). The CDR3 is CASQRRPLSFRGEETQYF. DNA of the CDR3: TGTGCCAGCCAACGCCGGCCCTTATCTTTCAGGGGGGAAGAGACCCAGTACTTC.

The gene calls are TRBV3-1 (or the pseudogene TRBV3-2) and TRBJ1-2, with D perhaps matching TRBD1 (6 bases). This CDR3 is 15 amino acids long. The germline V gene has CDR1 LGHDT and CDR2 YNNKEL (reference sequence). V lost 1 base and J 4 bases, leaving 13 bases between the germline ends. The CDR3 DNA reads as TGTGCCAGCAGCCAAGCGAGGGGGGGTTTCTATGGCTACACCTTC. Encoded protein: CASSQARGGFYGYTF.

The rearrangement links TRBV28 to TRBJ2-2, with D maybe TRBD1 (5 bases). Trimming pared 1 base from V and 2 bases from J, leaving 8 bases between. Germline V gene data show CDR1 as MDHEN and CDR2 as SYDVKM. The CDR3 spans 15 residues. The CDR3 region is CASSLFQGNTGELFF. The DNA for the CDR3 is TGTGCCAGCAGTTTATTCCAGGGTAACACCGGGGAGCTGTTTTTT.

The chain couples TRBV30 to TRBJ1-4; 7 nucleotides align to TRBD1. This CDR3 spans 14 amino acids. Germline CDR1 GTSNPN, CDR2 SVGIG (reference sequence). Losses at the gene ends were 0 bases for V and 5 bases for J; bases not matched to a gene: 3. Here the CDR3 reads CAWSVQGNNEKLFF. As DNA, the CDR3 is TGTGCCTGGAGTGTACAGGGGAACAATGAAAAACTGTTTTTT.

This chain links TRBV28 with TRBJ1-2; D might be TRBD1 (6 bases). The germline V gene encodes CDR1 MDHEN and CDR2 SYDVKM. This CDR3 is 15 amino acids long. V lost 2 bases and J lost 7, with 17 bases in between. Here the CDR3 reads CASSLPPTGIRGYTF. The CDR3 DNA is TGTGCCAGCAGTTTACCCCCAACAGGGATTCGTGGCTACACCTTC.

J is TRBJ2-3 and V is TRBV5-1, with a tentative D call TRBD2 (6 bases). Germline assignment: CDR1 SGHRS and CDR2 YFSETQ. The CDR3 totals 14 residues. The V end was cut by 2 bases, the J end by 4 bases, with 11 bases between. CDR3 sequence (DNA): TGCGCCAGCAGCTTTGGGGGGAGCGCAGATACGCAGTATTTT. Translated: CASSFGGSADTQYF.

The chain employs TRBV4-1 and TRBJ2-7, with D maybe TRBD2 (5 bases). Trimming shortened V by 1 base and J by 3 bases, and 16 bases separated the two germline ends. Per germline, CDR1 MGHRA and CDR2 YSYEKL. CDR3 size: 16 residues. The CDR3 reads CASSQVSRRSGYEQYF. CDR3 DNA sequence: TGCGCCAGCAGCCAAGTCTCACGGAGGTCGGGCTACGAGCAGTACTTC.

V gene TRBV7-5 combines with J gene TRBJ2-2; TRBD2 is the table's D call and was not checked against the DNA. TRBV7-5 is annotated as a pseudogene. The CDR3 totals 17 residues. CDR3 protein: CARSASGGSSTAGELFF. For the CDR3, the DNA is TGTGCCAGAAGCGCTTCGGGAGGGTCCTCCACCGCCGGGGAGCTGTTTTTT.

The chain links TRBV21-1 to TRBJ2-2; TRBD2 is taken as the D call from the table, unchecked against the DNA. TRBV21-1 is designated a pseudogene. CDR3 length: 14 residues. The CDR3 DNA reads TGTGCCAGCAGCAAAAGGTACTATGCCGGGGAGCTGTTTTTT. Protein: CASSKRYYAGELFF.

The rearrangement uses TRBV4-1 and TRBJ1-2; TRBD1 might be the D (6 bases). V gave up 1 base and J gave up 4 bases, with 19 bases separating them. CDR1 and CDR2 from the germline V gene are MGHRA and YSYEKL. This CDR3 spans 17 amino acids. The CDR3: CASSQGSRTGIGYGYTF. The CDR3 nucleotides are TGCGCCAGCAGCCAAGGTAGTCGCACAGGGATAGGCTATGGCTACACCTTC.

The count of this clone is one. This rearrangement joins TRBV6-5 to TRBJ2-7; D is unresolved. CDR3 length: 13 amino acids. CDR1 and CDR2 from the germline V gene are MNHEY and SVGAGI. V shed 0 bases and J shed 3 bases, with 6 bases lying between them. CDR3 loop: CASSYSENYEQYF. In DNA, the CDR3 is TGTGCCAGCAGTTACTCAGAGAACTACGAGCAGTACTTC.

The chain's CDR3 is CASSFPGSEQFF. The CDR3 DNA is TGCGCCAGCAGCTTCCCTGGGAGTGAGCAGTTCTTC. J is TRBJ2-1 and V is TRBV5-1; a weak D match, TRBD2 (5 bases). Per germline, CDR1 SGHRS and CDR2 YFSETQ. The CDR3 covers 12 residues. Deletions cut 2 bases from V and 9 bases from J, with 9 bases between. Based on the CDR3 plus reference TRBV5-1 and TRBJ2-1, the full variable domain is KAGVTQTPRYLIKTRGQQVTLSCSPISGHRSVSWYQQTPGQGLQFLFEYFSETQRNKGNFPGRFSGRQFSNSRSEMNVSTLELGDSALYLCASSFPGSEQFFGPGTRLTVL.